This TCR beta chain was observed in a study of blood T cells in healthy people across ages. Only a few counts were recorded for this clonotype. Antigen unknown. Primed by a sample-barcoded 5' primer and a J-beta primer mix, a second PCR proceeded for about 6 to 11 cycles. TCRdb used MiXCR to reprocess the 5' RACE reads, holding one entry per CDR3 protein. The data hold under 2 million distinct CDR3 sequences, with roughly 32% observed a single time. Study-wide points: Roughly linear declines in TCR beta diversity per million T cells occurred with age. It was not possible, with unsorted PBMCs, to conclusively compare naive and antigen-experienced cells.

Trimming removed 0 bases at V and 3 bases at J, with 10 bases between. Germline CDR1 DFQATT, CDR2 SNEGSKA (reference sequence). The CDR3 has 14 residues. The sequence derives from a woman aged 30 to 39 in good health. V gene TRBV20-1 combines with J gene TRBJ2-3; a possible D gene is TRBD1 (5 bases). The sequencing input was blood. This CDR3 reads CSARDPKGTDTQYF. The CDR3 nucleotides are TGCAGTGCTAGAGATCCCAAGGGGACAGATACGCAGTATTTT.